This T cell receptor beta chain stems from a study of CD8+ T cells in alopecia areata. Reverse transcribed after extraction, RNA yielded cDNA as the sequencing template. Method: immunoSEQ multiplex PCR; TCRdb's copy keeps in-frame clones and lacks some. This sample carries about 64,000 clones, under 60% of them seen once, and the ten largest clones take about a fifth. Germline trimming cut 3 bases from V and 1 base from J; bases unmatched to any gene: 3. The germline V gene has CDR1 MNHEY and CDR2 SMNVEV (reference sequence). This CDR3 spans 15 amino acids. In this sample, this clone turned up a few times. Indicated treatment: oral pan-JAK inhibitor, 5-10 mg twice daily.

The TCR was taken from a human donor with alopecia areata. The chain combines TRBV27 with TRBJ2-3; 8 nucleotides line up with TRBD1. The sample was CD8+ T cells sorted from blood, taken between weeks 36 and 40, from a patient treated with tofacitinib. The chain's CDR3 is CASSLTGEGTDTQYF. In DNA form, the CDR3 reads TGTGCCAGCAGTTTGACAGGGGAGGGCACAGATACGCAGTATTTT.